The 3 T cell receptor beta chains below were found in one sample sequenced in a study of cytomegalovirus exposure and HLA in healthy donors. This PCR relied on a set of 60 Vbeta primers and 13 Jbeta primers. Using immunoSEQ multiplex PCR, the repertoire was profiled, and TCRdb retains in-frame clones only, with some absent. The sample records approximately 170,000 clones, over 70% being singletons. The sample was PBMCs. These receptor sequences come from a woman aged 40 to 50 in good health and CMV-seropositive.

The chain links TRBV10-3 to TRBJ1-1; no reliable D call. This CDR3 has 13 amino acids. The V end lost 10 bases, the J end lost 1 base, and 13 bases lay between the germline ends. Germline loops: CDR1 ENHRY, CDR2 SYGVKD. The chain's CDR3 is CATRFGTNTEAFF. The CDR3, as DNA: TGTGCCACCCGGTTCGGTACGAACACTGAAGCTTTCTTT.

This sequence joins TRBV4-2 and TRBJ2-7, with a weak D call TRBD2 (6 bases). The germline V gene has CDR1 LGHNA and CDR2 YNFKEQ. Between the trimmed V and J ends, which lost 1 base and 0 bases, there was a span of 13 bases. The length of the CDR3 is 16 residues. CDR3 in DNA: TGTGCCAGCAGCCAAGTTGGGGGGACCGGCTCCTACGAGCAGTACTTC. The encoded protein is CASSQVGGTGSYEQYF.

The chain carries TRBV28 and TRBJ2-3; D may be TRBD1 (6 bases). Germline assignment: CDR1 MDHEN and CDR2 SYDVKM. The V and J ends lost 5 bases and 2 bases respectively, with 14 bases between them. The CDR3 contains 15 residues. CDR3 DNA: TGTGCCAGCAGTACAACAGGGTTCTCCACAGATACGCAGTATTTT. It translates to CASSTTGFSTDTQYF.